This T cell receptor beta chain was identified during a study of blood T cell repertoires in COVID-19. Background on the study: Whether acute or convalescent, the COVID-19 samples came from the United States, Italy and Spain. The analysed material was cDNA or gDNA that came from T cells, B-cell-depleted T cells, or PBMCs.

This CDR3 spans 16 amino acids. Germline V gives CDR1 LGHNA, CDR2 YSLEER. Trimming at V came to 1 base and at J to 3 bases, leaving 5 bases not matched to a gene. Recruits, aged about 18 to 90 years, lived in 24 US areas. Resolution of symptoms, clearance, or two negative PCRs was present in recovered Cohort 3 donors. The data were produced by immunoSEQ multiplex PCR, yet TCRdb's version contains in-frame clones alone and is incomplete. The data contain 250,000 to 350,000 clones, 87% of them seen just once; the ten biggest clones take up approximately 6%. V usage is TRBV4-3 and J usage is TRBJ1-1; 10 bases line up with TRBD1. Sequenced sample: PBMCs or T cells enriched from blood (not recorded which). This receptor was identified in a woman aged 25 to 39 who had recovered from COVID-19. The CDR3 sequence is CASSQAGTGAYTEAFF. For the CDR3, the DNA is TGCGCCAGCAGCCAAGCCGGGACAGGGGCCTACACTGAAGCTTTCTTT.